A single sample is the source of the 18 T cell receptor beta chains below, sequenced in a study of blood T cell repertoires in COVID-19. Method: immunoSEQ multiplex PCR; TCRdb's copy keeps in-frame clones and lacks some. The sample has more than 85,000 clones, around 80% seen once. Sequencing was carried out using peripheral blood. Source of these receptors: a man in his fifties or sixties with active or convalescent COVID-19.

CDR3 loop: CASSNRQGNQPQHF. CDR3 sequence (DNA): TGTGCCAGCAGTAACCGACAGGGAAATCAGCCCCAGCATTTT. The chain has TRBV6-5 and TRBJ1-5; the match to TRBD1 covers 7 bases. Germline V gene lookup returns CDR1 MNHEY and CDR2 SVGAGI. The V gene end was trimmed by 5 bases and the J gene end by 4 bases; junction bases not matched to a gene: 5. The CDR3 is 14 residues long.

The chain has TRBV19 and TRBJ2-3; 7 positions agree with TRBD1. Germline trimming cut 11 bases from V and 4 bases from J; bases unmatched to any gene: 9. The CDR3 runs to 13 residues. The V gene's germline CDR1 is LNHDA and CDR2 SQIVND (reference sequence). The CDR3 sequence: CALRGQGADTQYF. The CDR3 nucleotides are TGTGCCCTAAGGGGGCAGGGGGCAGATACGCAGTATTTT.

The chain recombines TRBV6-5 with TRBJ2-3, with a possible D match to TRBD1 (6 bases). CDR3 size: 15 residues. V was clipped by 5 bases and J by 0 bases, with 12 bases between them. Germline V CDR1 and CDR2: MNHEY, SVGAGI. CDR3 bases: TGTGCCAGCAGTCCCTTGGGGGCTAGCACAGATACGCAGTATTTT. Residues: CASSPLGASTDTQYF.

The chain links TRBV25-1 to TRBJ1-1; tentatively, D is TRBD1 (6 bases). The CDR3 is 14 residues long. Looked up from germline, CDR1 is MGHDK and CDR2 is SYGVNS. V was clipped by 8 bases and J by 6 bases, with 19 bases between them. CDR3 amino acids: CASGPHPSGAEAFF. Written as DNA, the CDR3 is TGTGCCAGCGGACCACACCCCTCAGGGGCTGAAGCTTTCTTT.

Here the CDR3 DNA reads TGTGCCAGCAGCGTAGAAGGGGTCTCCTCCGGGGAGCTGTTTTTT. This sequence encodes CASSVEGVSSGELFF. This sequence joins TRBV9 and TRBJ2-2; a possible D gene is TRBD1 (5 bases). CDR1 is SGDLS, CDR2 YYNGEE, per germline. The V and J ends lost 0 bases and 6 bases respectively, with 12 bases between them. The CDR3 runs 15 residues.

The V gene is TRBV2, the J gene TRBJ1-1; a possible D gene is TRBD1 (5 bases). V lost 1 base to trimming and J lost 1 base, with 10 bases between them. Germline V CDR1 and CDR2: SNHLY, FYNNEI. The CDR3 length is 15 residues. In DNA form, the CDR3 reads TGTGCCAGCAGTGAAGACAGGCTACAGAACACTGAAGCTTTCTTT. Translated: CASSEDRLQNTEAFF.

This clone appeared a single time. CDR3 in amino acids: CASSSVASYEQYF. The DNA for the CDR3 is TGTGCCAGTAGTAGTGTGGCTAGCTACGAGCAGTACTTC. The V gene is TRBV19, the J gene TRBJ2-7; no clear D. Germline V lookup: CDR1 LNHDA, CDR2 SQIVND (reference sequence). The length of the CDR3 is 13 residues. V gave up 4 bases and J gave up 3 bases, with 10 bases separating them. Full variable domain (remainder filled in from reference TRBV19 and TRBJ2-7): DGGITQSPKYLFRKEGQNVTLSCEQNLNHDAMYWYRQDPGQGLRLIYYSQIVNDFQKGDIAEGYSVSREKKESFPLTVTSAQKNPTAFYLCASSSVASYEQYFGPGTRLTVT.

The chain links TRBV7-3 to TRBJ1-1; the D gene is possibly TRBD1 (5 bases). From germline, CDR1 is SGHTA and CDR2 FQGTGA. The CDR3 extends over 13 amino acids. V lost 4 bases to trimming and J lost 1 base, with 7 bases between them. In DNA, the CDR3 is TGTGCCAGCAGCTCCGGACAGAACACTGAAGCTTTCTTT. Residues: CASSSGQNTEAFF.

CDR3 residues: CASSYSGHLLGGYTF. CDR3 in DNA: TGTGCCAGCAGTTACTCAGGACACCTCCTCGGTGGCTACACCTTC. The chain has TRBV6-2 or TRBV6-3 and TRBJ1-2; D is perhaps TRBD1 (5 bases). V gave up 0 bases and J gave up 7 bases, with 15 bases separating them. Per germline, CDR1 MNHEY and CDR2 SVGEGT. CDR3 size: 15 residues.

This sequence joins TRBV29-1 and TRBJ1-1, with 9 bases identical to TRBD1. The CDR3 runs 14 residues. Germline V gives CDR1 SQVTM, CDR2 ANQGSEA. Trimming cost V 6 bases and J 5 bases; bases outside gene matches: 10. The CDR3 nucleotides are TGCAGCGTAGGTCCCGGGACAGGGAGTACTGAAGCTTTCTTT. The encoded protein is CSVGPGTGSTEAFF.

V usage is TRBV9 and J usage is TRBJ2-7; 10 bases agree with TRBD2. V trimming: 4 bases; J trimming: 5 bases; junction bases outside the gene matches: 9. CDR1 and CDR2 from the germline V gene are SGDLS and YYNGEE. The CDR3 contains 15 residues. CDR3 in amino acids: CASSPHGTSVDEQYF. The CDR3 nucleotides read TGTGCCAGCAGCCCCCACGGGACTAGCGTCGACGAGCAGTACTTC. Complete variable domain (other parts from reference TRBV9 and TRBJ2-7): DSGVTQTPKHLITATGQRVTLRCSPRSGDLSVYWYQQSLDQGLQFLIQYYNGEERAKGNILERFSAQQFPDLHSELNLSSLELGDSALYFCASSPHGTSVDEQYFGPGTRLTVT.

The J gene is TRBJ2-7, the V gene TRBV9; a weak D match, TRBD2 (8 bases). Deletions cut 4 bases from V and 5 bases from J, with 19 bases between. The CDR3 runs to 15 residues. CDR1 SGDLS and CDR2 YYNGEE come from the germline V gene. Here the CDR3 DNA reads TGTGCCAGCAGCCCCGGGACTAGTCAGGGGGACGAGCAGTACGTC. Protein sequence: CASSPGTSQGDEQYV.

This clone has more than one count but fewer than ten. The CDR3 spells CASSPGGGVLEKLFF. The CDR3 DNA reads TGTGCCAGCAGTCCCGGAGGGGGGGTTTTAGAAAAACTGTTTTTT. The rearrangement uses TRBV28 and TRBJ1-4; tentatively, D is TRBD1 (6 bases). Germline-derived CDR1 and CDR2 are MDHEN and SYDVKM. V was shortened by 5 bases and J by 8 bases, with 18 bases between the two germline ends. The CDR3 is 15 amino acids.

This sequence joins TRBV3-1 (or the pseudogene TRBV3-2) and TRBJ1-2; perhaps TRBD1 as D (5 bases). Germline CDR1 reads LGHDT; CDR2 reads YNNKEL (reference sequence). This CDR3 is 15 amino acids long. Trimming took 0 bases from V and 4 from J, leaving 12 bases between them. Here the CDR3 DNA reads TGTGCCAGCAGCCAAGATCTACAGGTGGGCTATGGCTACACCTTC. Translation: CASSQDLQVGYGYTF.

The CDR3 loop reads CASTMTGGAYGYTF. The CDR3 DNA follows: TGTGCCAGCACCATGACAGGGGGCGCGTATGGCTACACCTTC. This chain joins TRBV28 and TRBJ1-2, with 10 bases that match TRBD1. The V gene end was trimmed by 7 bases and the J gene end by 5 bases; junction bases not matched to a gene: 7. This CDR3 is built from 14 residues. CDR1 is MDHEN and CDR2 is SYDVKM in the germline V gene.

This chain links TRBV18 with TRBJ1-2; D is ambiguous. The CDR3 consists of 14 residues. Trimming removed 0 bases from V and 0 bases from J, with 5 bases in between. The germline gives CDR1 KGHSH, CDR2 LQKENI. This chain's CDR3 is CASSPPGANYGYTF. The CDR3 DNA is TGTGCCAGCTCACCACCCGGAGCTAACTATGGCTACACCTTC. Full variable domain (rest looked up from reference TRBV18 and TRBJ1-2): NAGVMQNPRHLVRRRGQEARLRCSPMKGHSHVYWYRQLPEEGLKFMVYLQKENIIDESGMPKERFSAEFPKEGPSILRIQQVVRGDSAAYFCASSPPGANYGYTFGSGTRLTVV.

Here the CDR3 DNA reads TGTGCCAGCAGCCAACAGCCCCCGACAGGGGTGAACACTGAAGCTTTCTTT. Translation gives CASSQQPPTGVNTEAFF. The V gene is TRBV3-1 (or the pseudogene TRBV3-2), the J gene TRBJ1-1; 8 bases line up with TRBD1. This CDR3 is 17 amino acids long. Germline CDR1 reads LGHDT; CDR2 reads YNNKEL (reference sequence). Trimming cost V 2 bases and J 0 bases; bases outside gene matches: 8.

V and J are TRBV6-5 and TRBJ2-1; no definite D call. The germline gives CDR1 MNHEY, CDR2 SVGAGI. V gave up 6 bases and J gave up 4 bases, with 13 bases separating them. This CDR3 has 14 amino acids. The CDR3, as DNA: TGTGCCAGCAGCCTGAAGACACAATACAATGAGCAGTTCTTC. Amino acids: CASSLKTQYNEQFF.